One and the same sample provided the 26 T cell receptor beta chains below, sequenced in a study of blood T cells in healthy people across ages (dated by TCRdb to the mid-2010s). The method behind the library was 5' RACE. The run used an Illumina HiSeq 2500. A second PCR of roughly 6 to 11 cycles was run with a J-beta primer mix and a sample-barcoded 5' primer. TCRdb redid the processing of the public reads, applying fastp at Q25 and MiXCR, and retained in-frame beta chains. Every entry covers one CDR3 protein and lists the most common genes and DNA from its rows. In all, the sample holds some 850,000 distinct CDR3 sequences, and 20% to 30% of those were seen once. The ten biggest clones cover 3% of the sample. The same specimen was also included in a second study, on T cells of mothers and their children.

The sequenced material came from blood. The receptors were sampled from a boy between 5 and 17 years old in good health.

In this sample, this clonotype turned up once. V gene TRBV12-3 or TRBV12-4 combines with J gene TRBJ2-3, with 7 nucleotides matching TRBD2. Trimming at V came to 8 bases and at J to 0 bases, leaving 5 bases not matched to a gene. There are 14 residues in the CDR3. The DNA for the CDR3 is TGTGCCAGCTGGCCGGGACTAAGCACAGATACGCAGTATTTT. Residues: CASWPGLSTDTQYF.

The rearrangement joins TRBV18 to TRBJ2-1, with 10 bases matching TRBD1. Germline V lookup: CDR1 KGHSH, CDR2 LQKENI. This CDR3 has 14 amino acids. The V and J ends lost 3 bases and 10 bases, in that order; junction bases with no gene match: 6. The CDR3 DNA is TGTGCCAGCTCACCGGGACAGGGGCATAGGGAGCAGTTCTTC. This codes for CASSPGQGHREQFF.

This clonotype was seen more than once but under ten times. The rearrangement links TRBV3-1 to TRBJ2-5; 7 nucleotides agree with TRBD2. The ends lost 0 bases at V and 3 bases at J; junction bases unmatched: 1. CDR3 length equals 14 residues. CDR1 is LGHDT, CDR2 YNNKEL, per germline (reference sequence). CDR3 coding DNA: TGTGCCAGCAGCCAAGAGGGAGGGGAAGAGACCCAGTACTTC. Protein: CASSQEGGEETQYF.

This clonotype was seen a handful of times. This chain links TRBV7-2 with TRBJ1-2, with a possible D match to TRBD1 (6 bases). V shed 5 bases and J shed 3 bases, with 16 bases lying between them. This CDR3 region has 15 residues. CDR1 and CDR2 from the germline V gene are SGHTA and FQGNSA. The CDR3 is CASSAGAKSDYGYTF. CDR3 in DNA: TGTGCCAGCAGCGCAGGGGCTAAATCGGACTATGGCTACACCTTC.

This clonotype was counted a few times. The chain combines TRBV6-5 with TRBJ1-2; 9 nucleotides match TRBD1. J gave up 0 bases and V 5 bases, and 1 base lay outside the gene matches. Germline assignment: CDR1 MNHEY and CDR2 SVGAGI. This CDR3 is built from 14 residues. The CDR3 protein is CASSGTGSNYGYTF. CDR3 nucleotides: TGTGCCAGCAGTGGGACAGGGTCTAACTATGGCTACACCTTC.

This chain uses TRBV4-1 with TRBJ1-2, with TRBD1 as a possible D gene (5 bases). Germline assignment: CDR1 MGHRA and CDR2 YSYEKL. Trimming cost V 0 bases and J 13 bases, with 12 bases left between them. The length of the CDR3 is 12 residues. The CDR3 protein is CASSQDGRGSTF. CDR3 bases: TGCGCCAGCAGCCAAGACGGTCGGGGGTCCACCTTC.

J is TRBJ2-4 and V is TRBV29-1, with D perhaps matching TRBD1 or TRBD2 (5 bases each). The CDR3 has 12 residues. The germline V gene encodes CDR1 SQVTM and CDR2 ANQGSEA. Trimming removed 5 bases from V and 4 bases from J, with 9 bases in between. The CDR3, as DNA: TGCAGCGTTCTAGGGGAGAAAAACATTCAGTACTTC. This sequence encodes CSVLGEKNIQYF.

As to this clonotype: The junction departs from the called germline gene at one end, perhaps through a read error. The chain uses TRBV20-1 and TRBJ2-5, with 7 positions matching TRBD2. CDR1 DFQATT and CDR2 SNEGSKA come from the germline V gene (reference sequence). This CDR3 is 14 amino acids long. The CDR3 bases are TGCAGTGCTCATAGCGGGCCCTCCCGGGAGACCCTGTACTTC. Translating gives CSAHSGPSRETLYF.

The chain joins TRBV6-5 to TRBJ1-2; 9 nucleotides align to TRBD1. This CDR3 comprises 17 residues. Unmatched junction bases numbered 10, after V lost 4 bases and J lost 1 base. From germline, CDR1 is MNHEY and CDR2 SVGAGI. The CDR3 DNA reads as TGTGCCAGCAGTTCCACGACAGGGGGAAAGATTAACTATGGCTACACCTTC. Translating it yields CASSSTTGGKINYGYTF.

In nucleotides, the CDR3 is TGCGCCAGCAGGGTAGGCCTTTTAGAAGAGACCCAGTACTTC. Residues: CASRVGLLEETQYF. The rearrangement links TRBV5-1 to TRBJ2-5; no definite D call. This CDR3 is built from 14 residues. V was cut by 5 bases and J by 3 bases, with 14 bases left in between. Germline V gene data show CDR1 as SGHRS and CDR2 as YFSETQ.

The V gene is TRBV11-2, the J gene TRBJ2-7; D possibly corresponds to TRBD2 (6 bases). Germline CDR1 is SGHAT and CDR2 is FQNNGV. Trimming left V 0 bases short and J 2 bases short, with 14 bases between. The CDR3 sequence is 16 residues long. CDR3 region: CASSLDREGGTYEQYF. CDR3 in DNA: TGTGCCAGCAGCTTAGATCGTGAGGGAGGAACCTACGAGCAGTACTTC.

This clonotype has just a few counts. The V and J genes are TRBV28 and TRBJ2-7, with 7 bases identical to TRBD1. Germline V CDR1 and CDR2: MDHEN, SYDVKM. Trimming at V came to 4 bases and at J to 2 bases, leaving 5 bases not matched to a gene. This CDR3 spans 14 amino acids. CDR3 in amino acids: CASSSWDRTYEQYF. The CDR3 region has the DNA TGTGCCAGCAGTTCCTGGGACAGAACCTACGAGCAGTACTTC.

This clonotype occurred a few times. The chain links TRBV4-1 to TRBJ2-5, with D perhaps TRBD2 (5 bases). V was cut by 6 bases and J by 2 bases, with 13 bases left in between. CDR3 length: 14 amino acids. Germline V gene sequence: CDR1 MGHRA, CDR2 YSYEKL. For the CDR3, the DNA is TGCGCCAGCAGTTTAGCGACACGGCAAGAGACCCAGTACTTC. It specifies CASSLATRQETQYF.

This chain uses TRBV11-2 with TRBJ1-4; possible D gene TRBD1, 6 bases. The CDR3 runs 16 residues. With 0 bases removed from V and 4 bases from J, the gap between germline ends came to 12 bases. Per germline, CDR1 SGHAT and CDR2 FQNNGV. The CDR3 here is CASSLDEDSVNEKLFF. As DNA, the CDR3 is TGTGCCAGCAGCTTAGATGAGGACAGTGTTAATGAAAAACTGTTTTTT.

The chain couples TRBV5-1 to TRBJ1-1; D possibly corresponds to TRBD1 (6 bases). V lost 2 bases, J lost 5 bases, and 16 bases lay in between. CDR1 is SGHRS and CDR2 is YFSETQ in the germline V gene. This CDR3 is 15 amino acids long. CDR3 residues: CASSLNRDLGTEAFF. The CDR3 DNA sequence: TGCGCCAGCAGCTTAAACAGGGACCTCGGTACTGAAGCTTTCTTT.

This clonotype has just a few counts. The CDR3 DNA reads as TGTGCCAGCAGCTTAGGGGGTTCAGGCGGGGAGCTGTTTTTT. Residues: CASSLGGSGGELFF. This chain uses TRBV7-6 with TRBJ2-2; D not resolved. The V gene lost 1 base and the J gene lost 7 bases, with 10 bases spanning the gap. The CDR3 is made up of 14 amino acids. Germline V gene lookup returns CDR1 SGHVS and CDR2 FNYEAQ.

A few counts support this clonotype. The chain carries TRBV6-5 and TRBJ2-7; no definite D call. Germline CDR1 and CDR2: MNHEY and SVGAGI. Trimming pared 2 bases from V and 7 bases from J, leaving 12 bases between. There are 13 residues in the CDR3. This chain's CDR3 is CASSYGFSQEQYF. The DNA for the CDR3 is TGTGCCAGCAGTTACGGGTTTTCGCAAGAGCAGTACTTC.

The chain links TRBV19 to TRBJ1-4, with TRBD1 as a possible D gene (6 bases). Germline V gene lookup returns CDR1 LNHDA and CDR2 SQIVND (reference sequence). The CDR3 is 14 amino acids. Trimming shortened V by 5 bases and J by 4 bases, and 11 bases separated the two germline ends. The CDR3 loop reads CASSVQGNNEKLFF. In DNA, the CDR3 is TGTGCCAGTAGTGTACAGGGAAATAATGAAAAACTGTTTTTT.

This clonotype was found a few times. The chain links TRBV11-1 to TRBJ2-1, with D perhaps TRBD1 or TRBD2 (5 bases each). Germline V gives CDR1 SGHAT, CDR2 FQDESV (reference sequence). The V end lost 5 bases, the J end lost 5 bases, and 10 bases lay between the germline ends. The CDR3 has 13 amino acids. CDR3 loop: CASSKGRNNEQFF. The CDR3 region has the DNA TGTGCCAGCAGCAAGGGACGGAACAATGAGCAGTTCTTC.

This clonotype was detected a few times. DNA for the CDR3: TGTGCCAGCAGGCCGGGCGGAGACTATGGCTACACCTTC. Translation: CASRPGGDYGYTF. The chain recombines TRBV6-5 with TRBJ1-2; D uncertain. This CDR3 comprises 13 residues. Germline CDR1 MNHEY, CDR2 SVGAGI. Trimming removed 6 bases from V and 3 bases from J, with 11 bases in between.

The sample holds a few counts of this clonotype. The V call is TRBV10-3, the J call TRBJ2-4; no firm D call. The ends were cut back, 11 bases at V and 5 bases at J, with 10 bases in the middle. The V gene's germline CDR1 is ENHRY and CDR2 SYGVKD. CDR3 size: 11 residues. CDR3 amino acids: CASMSENIQYF. CDR3 in DNA: TGTGCCTCCATGTCTGAAAACATTCAGTACTTC.

This clonotype occurred a few times. J is TRBJ1-2 and V is TRBV12-3 or TRBV12-4; D is unresolved. This CDR3 comprises 13 residues. The V end was cut by 0 bases, the J end by 7 bases, with 9 bases between. CDR3 sequence reads: CASSLARGSGYTF. CDR3 DNA: TGTGCCAGCAGTTTAGCGCGGGGATCTGGCTACACCTTC.

Regarding this clonotype: A junction end diverges from the germline sequence, so it may reflect a read error. CDR3 residues: CASSDQGDTQYF. The CDR3 nucleotides read TGTGCCAGCAGCGACCAAGGTGATACACAGTATTTT. The rearrangement links TRBV7-3 to TRBJ2-3; D is ambiguous. Germline V lookup: CDR1 SGHTA, CDR2 FQGTGA. The CDR3 runs to 12 residues.

This clonotype was found a few times. The chain is built from TRBV15 and TRBJ1-1; 8 bases match TRBD1. Germline lookup yields CDR1 LNHNV and CDR2 YYDKDF (reference sequence). J gave up 5 bases and V 3 bases, and 5 bases lay outside the gene matches. This CDR3 contains 14 residues. CDR3 nucleotides: TGTGCCACCAGCAGGGCAGGGGGCGGTACTGAAGCTTTCTTT. It encodes CATSRAGGGTEAFF.

In the case of this clonotype: An end of the junction does not agree with germline; a read error may underlie this. The chain links TRBV24-1 to TRBJ2-2, with 7 bases matching TRBD1. The length of the CDR3 is 14 residues. The germline V gene encodes CDR1 KGHDR and CDR2 SFDVKD. CDR3 residues: CATKGTANTGELFF. CDR3 nucleotide sequence: TGTGCTACCAAGGGGACAGCCAACACCGGGGAGCTGTTTTTT.

The table lists this clonotype with a few counts. The genes are TRBV2 and TRBJ1-5; TRBD1 agrees at 8 bases. The CDR3 covers 17 residues. CDR1 is SNHLY, CDR2 FYNNEI, per germline. The junction had 10 bases not matched to a gene; V was cut back by 0 bases and J by 6 bases. The CDR3 sequence is CASSEAGAQGGFQPQHF. The CDR3 DNA reads as TGTGCCAGCAGTGAAGCCGGGGCACAGGGGGGATTTCAGCCCCAGCATTTT.